The text below deals with one T cell receptor (beta chain). Other nucleotide sequences from this sample produce the same CDR3. Method: immunoSEQ multiplex PCR; TCRdb's copy keeps in-frame clones and lacks some. This repertoire shows 250,000 or so clones, around 90% found once; its top ten account for roughly 0.8%. The sample belongs to a study of blood T cell repertoires in COVID-19. Per germline, CDR1 SGDLS and CDR2 YYNGEE. V gave up 0 bases and J gave up 0 bases; unmatched junction bases: 2. This CDR3 contains 15 residues. The receptor was derived from a woman in her twenties or thirties with acute or convalescent COVID-19. Sequenced: peripheral blood. This sequence joins TRBV9 and TRBJ2-7, with 8 bases aligning to TRBD2. The CDR3 is CASSVGSGSSYEQYF. In nucleotides, the CDR3 is TGTGCCAGCAGCGTAGGAAGCGGGAGCTCCTACGAGCAGTACTTC.